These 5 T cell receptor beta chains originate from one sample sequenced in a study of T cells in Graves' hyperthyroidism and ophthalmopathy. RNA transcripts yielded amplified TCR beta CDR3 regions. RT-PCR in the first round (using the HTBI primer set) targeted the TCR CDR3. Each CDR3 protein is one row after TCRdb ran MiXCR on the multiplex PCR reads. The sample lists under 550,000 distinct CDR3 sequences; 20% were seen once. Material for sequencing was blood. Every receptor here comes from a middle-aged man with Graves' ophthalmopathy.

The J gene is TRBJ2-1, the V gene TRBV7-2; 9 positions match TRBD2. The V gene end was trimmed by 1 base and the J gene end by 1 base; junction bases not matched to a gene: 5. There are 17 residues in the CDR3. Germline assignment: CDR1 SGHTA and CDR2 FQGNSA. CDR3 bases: TGTGCCAGCAGCTTAGTGGCGGGGGGGGGGTCCTACAATGAGCAGTTCTTC. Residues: CASSLVAGGGSYNEQFF.

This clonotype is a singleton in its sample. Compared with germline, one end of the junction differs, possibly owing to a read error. In nucleotides, the CDR3 is TGTGCCAGCAGGATCTTATTAGAGCAGCACTTC. Translation: CASRILLEQHF. The chain couples TRBV7-9 to TRBJ2-7; D call uncertain. The CDR3 sequence is 11 residues long. CDR1 and CDR2 (germline): SEHNR, FQNEAQ (reference sequence).

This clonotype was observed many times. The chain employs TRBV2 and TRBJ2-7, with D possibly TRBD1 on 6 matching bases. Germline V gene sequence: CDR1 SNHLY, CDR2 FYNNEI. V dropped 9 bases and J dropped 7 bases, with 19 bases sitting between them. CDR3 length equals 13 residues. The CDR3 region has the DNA TGTGCCAGTGGACAGCGCGTGAGGGTGGAGCAGTACTTC. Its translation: CASGQRVRVEQYF.

The CDR3 spells CASNTDHGNEQFF. As DNA, the CDR3 is TGTGCCAGTAACACCGATCACGGCAATGAGCAGTTCTTC. The chain recombines TRBV19 with TRBJ2-1; D gene unclear. V lost 7 bases to trimming and J lost 6 bases, with 13 bases between them. Germline CDR1 and CDR2: LNHDA and SQIVND (reference sequence). CDR3 size: 13 residues. The complete variable domain, with remaining parts taken from reference TRBV19 and TRBJ2-1, reads DGGITQSPKYLFRKEGQNVTLSCEQNLNHDAMYWYRQDPGQGLRLIYYSQIVNDFQKGDIAEGYSVSREKKESFPLTVTSAQKNPTAFYLCASNTDHGNEQFFGPGTRLTVL.

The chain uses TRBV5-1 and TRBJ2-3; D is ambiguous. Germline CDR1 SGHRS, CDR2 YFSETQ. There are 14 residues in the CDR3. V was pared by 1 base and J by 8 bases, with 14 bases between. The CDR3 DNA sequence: TGCGCCAGCAGCTTGTATGGGAATCAAGCTACGCAGTATTTT. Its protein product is CASSLYGNQATQYF.